This TCR beta chain was recovered during a study of PD-L1 blockade in urothelial cancer. Study at large: The median number of T cells present in blood samples was approximately 140,000.

CDR1 and CDR2 from the germline V gene are MNHNY and SVGAGI (reference sequence). V gave up 3 bases and J gave up 4 bases; unmatched junction bases: 4. The CDR3 extends over 15 amino acids. As to this clone: Its cognate antigen is unknown.

Produced via immunoSEQ multiplex PCR; TCRdb's table is partial and in-frame only. Among tens of thousands of clones, more than 70% were seen once, and the ten largest hold around 14%. The time point is: pretreatment peripheral blood. Findings and limits, study-wide: Pretreatment peripheral blood TCR clonality that fell below the median predicted better survival among the patients studied.

J is TRBJ1-5 and V is TRBV6-6, with TRBD1 matching 9 bases. The clonotype comes from a man aged 60 to 75 with urothelial cancer. The source was PBMCs, collected around atezolizumab (anti-PD-L1) treatment. CDR3 region: CASSYSTGGNQPQHF. For the CDR3, the DNA is TGTGCCAGCAGTTATTCGACAGGGGGGAATCAGCCCCAGCATTTT.